A selection of T cell receptor beta chains follows, all from one sample in a study of shared clonotypes between healthy human individuals. TCRdb's table, derived via immunoSEQ multiplex PCR, lists solely in-frame clones and lacks some. Of some 2,500,000 clones in the sample, roughly 92% were seen once. Specimen: naive CD4+ T cells from PBMCs. The receptors were sampled from a man younger than 30 in good health. Some clones in this sample may be carry-over from other donors' samples. Both conserved end residues are part of each CDR3. Each record gives: D gene, J gene, V gene, CDR3 DNA, CDR3 protein. D genes are given only for firm matches.

d_gene: -; j_gene: TRBJ2-7; v_gene: TRBV10-3; CDR3nt: TGTGCCATCAGGGGGGCAGTGGACTCCTACGAGCAGTACTTC; CDR3aa: CAIRGAVDSYEQYF
d_gene: -; j_gene: TRBJ1-2; v_gene: TRBV5-4; CDR3nt: TGTGCCAGCAGCGAGACAGGAAATGGCTACACCTTC; CDR3aa: CASSETGNGYTF
d_gene: TRBD2; j_gene: TRBJ2-1; v_gene: TRBV6-6; CDR3nt: TGTGCCAGCAGTTACCGGCGGGAGAGCTCCTACAATGAGCAGTTCTTC; CDR3aa: CASSYRRESSYNEQFF
d_gene: -; j_gene: TRBJ1-3; v_gene: TRBV30; CDR3nt: TGTGCCTGGAGGGTGGGGAACACCATATATTTT; CDR3aa: CAWRVGNTIYF
d_gene: -; j_gene: TRBJ1-4; v_gene: TRBV5-1; CDR3nt: TGCGCCAGCGCGCCCGAGCCCACTAATGAAAAACTGTTTTTT; CDR3aa: CASAPEPTNEKLFF
d_gene: -; j_gene: TRBJ2-7; v_gene: TRBV30; CDR3nt: TGTGCCTGGATGGACGAGAGGCATGGAAGCTGGTCCTACGAGCAGTACTTC; CDR3aa: CAWMDERHGSWSYEQYF
d_gene: -; j_gene: TRBJ1-2; v_gene: TRBV5-6; CDR3nt: TGTGCCAGCAGCCCGGGGGGAGAGAACTATGGCTACACCTTC; CDR3aa: CASSPGGENYGYTF
d_gene: -; j_gene: TRBJ2-1; v_gene: TRBV7-6; CDR3nt: TGTGCCAGCAGCTTTTCATCGGGAAGCTCCTACAATGAGCAGTTCTTC; CDR3aa: CASSFSSGSSYNEQFF
d_gene: -; j_gene: TRBJ2-3; v_gene: TRBV7-2; CDR3nt: TGTGCCAGCAGCTTAAGGGACTCCACAGATACGCAGTATTTT; CDR3aa: CASSLRDSTDTQYF
d_gene: -; j_gene: TRBJ2-7; v_gene: TRBV29-1; CDR3nt: TGCAGCGTTGTGTCGGCGGAAACCTACGAGCAGTACTTC; CDR3aa: CSVVSAETYEQYF